This T cell receptor (beta chain) came from a study of Graves' ophthalmopathy and Graves' hyperthyroidism. Scientists amplified the TCR beta CDR3 regions from RNA transcripts. Scientists carried out first-round RT-PCR using HTBI primers and then a second-round multiplex PCR. TCRdb itself ran the multiplex PCR reads through MiXCR, one entry per CDR3 protein. This table holds approximately 210,000 distinct CDR3 sequences, about 22% found once. Excluded: other autoimmune disease, uncontrolled infection, pregnancy or lactation. Each diagnosis was determined on the basis of clinical symptoms, serum thyroxine, TRAb, thyroid ultrasound and orbital computed tomography. Study observations and caveats: Most clonotypes expanded in thyroid above 0.001 frequency were present in blood too. A classifier, a 13-signature model, separated ophthalmopathy from stable hyperthyroidism with 87.88% sensitivity and roughly 80% specificity.

This clonotype was seen repeatedly, ten times or more. No antigen is known for it. In germline, CDR1 is LNHDA, CDR2 SQIVND (reference sequence). The CDR3 sequence is 15 residues long. V dropped 3 bases and J dropped 0 bases, with 12 bases sitting between them. Material: peripheral blood. The receptor comes from a woman aged 45-60 years with Graves' ophthalmopathy. The chain joins TRBV19 to TRBJ2-7; a possible D gene is TRBD2 (5 bases). In DNA, the CDR3 is TGTGCCAGTAGTATCGGCGTGGAGGCCTCCTACGAGCAGTACTTC. Its translation: CASSIGVEASYEQYF.